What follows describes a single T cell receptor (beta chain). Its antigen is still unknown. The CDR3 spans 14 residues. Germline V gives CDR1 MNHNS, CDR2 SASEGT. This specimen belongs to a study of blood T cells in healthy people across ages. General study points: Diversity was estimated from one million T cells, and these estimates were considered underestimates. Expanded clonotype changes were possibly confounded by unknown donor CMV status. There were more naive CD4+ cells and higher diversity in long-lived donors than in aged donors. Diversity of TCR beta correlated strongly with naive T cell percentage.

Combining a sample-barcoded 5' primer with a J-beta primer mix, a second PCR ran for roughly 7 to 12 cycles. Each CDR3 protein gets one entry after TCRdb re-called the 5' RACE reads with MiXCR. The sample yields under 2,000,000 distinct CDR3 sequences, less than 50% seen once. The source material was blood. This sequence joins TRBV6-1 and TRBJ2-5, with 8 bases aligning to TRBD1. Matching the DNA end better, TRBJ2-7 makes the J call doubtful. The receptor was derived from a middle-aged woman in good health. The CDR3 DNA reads TGTGCCAGCAGTGTTCAGGACAGGGTCTACGAGCAGTACTTC. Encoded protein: CASSVQDRVYEQYF.